Presented here are 7 T cell receptor beta chains from one specimen sequenced in a study of blood T cell repertoires in COVID-19. Clones were sequenced by immunoSEQ multiplex PCR, and TCRdb holds only the in-frame ones, with some missing. The sample records some 120,000 clones, about 86% being singletons. The sequenced material came from peripheral blood. Receptors were obtained from an elderly man with active or convalescent COVID-19.

The chain combines TRBV29-1 with TRBJ1-2, with D unresolved. The CDR3 length is 11 residues. V was cut by 6 bases and J by 5 bases, with 10 bases left in between. Looked up from germline, CDR1 is SQVTM and CDR2 is ANQGSEA. The DNA for the CDR3 is TGCAGCGTCGGGAATGGGTATGGCTACACCTTC. Its translation is CSVGNGYGYTF.

This chain links TRBV6-6 with TRBJ2-1; perhaps TRBD1 as D (5 bases). Per germline, CDR1 MNHNY and CDR2 SVGAGI (reference sequence). Between the trimmed V and J ends, which lost 8 bases and 0 bases, there was a span of 17 bases. The CDR3 length is 16 residues. The CDR3 DNA follows: TGTGCCAGCGTAAAAGAACAGGCAAGCTCCTACAATGAGCAGTTCTTC. It yields the protein CASVKEQASSYNEQFF.

The chain links TRBV7-2 to TRBJ2-2; D not certain. Trimming stripped 2 bases from V and 4 bases from J, with 8 bases between. This CDR3 contains 14 residues. Germline loops: CDR1 SGHTA, CDR2 FQGNSA. CDR3 sequence reads: CASSLSVRTGELFF. The CDR3 bases are TGTGCCAGCAGCTTATCGGTCCGCACCGGGGAGCTGTTTTTT.

This clone is a singleton in its sample. V gene TRBV7-2 combines with J gene TRBJ2-3, with TRBD2 identical over 8 bases. The V segment lost 5 bases and the J segment 0 bases; nucleotides outside the gene matches: 4. This CDR3 is built from 15 residues. Germline loops: CDR1 SGHTA, CDR2 FQGNSA. This chain's CDR3 is CASSTSSGSTDTQYF. The CDR3 DNA sequence: TGTGCCAGCAGCACCTCTAGCGGGAGCACAGATACGCAGTATTTT.

This sequence joins TRBV5-1 and TRBJ1-1; D possibly corresponds to TRBD1 (6 bases). Germline lookup yields CDR1 SGHRS and CDR2 YFSETQ. This CDR3 is 15 amino acids long. V lost 3 bases and J lost 1, with 13 bases in between. CDR3 region: CASSSQGSWNTEAFF. The CDR3 bases are TGCGCCAGCAGCTCACAGGGCTCCTGGAACACTGAAGCTTTCTTT. The full variable domain, completed using reference TRBV5-1 and TRBJ1-1, is KAGVTQTPRYLIKTRGQQVTLSCSPISGHRSVSWYQQTPGQGLQFLFEYFSETQRNKGNFPGRFSGRQFSNSRSEMNVSTLELGDSALYLCASSSQGSWNTEAFFGQGTRLTVV.

The chain uses TRBV3-1 (or the pseudogene TRBV3-2) and TRBJ2-7; D is possibly TRBD1 (6 bases). The germline V and J ends were trimmed by 0 bases and 3 bases, with 15 bases remaining between them. Germline CDR1 LGHDT, CDR2 YNNKEL (reference sequence). The CDR3 spans 16 residues. CDR3 amino acids: CASSQDFTGMDYEQYF. CDR3 DNA sequence: TGTGCCAGCAGCCAAGATTTTACAGGGATGGACTACGAGCAGTACTTC.

The chain recombines TRBV29-1 with TRBJ2-7, with 7 bases matching TRBD1. This CDR3 contains 12 residues. Germline values: CDR1 SQVTM, CDR2 ANQGSEA. Trimming at V came to 4 bases and at J to 4 bases, leaving 4 bases not matched to a gene. CDR3 bases: TGCAGCGTTGGTAGGGACAGTTACGAGCAGTACTTC. Translated, it gives CSVGRDSYEQYF.